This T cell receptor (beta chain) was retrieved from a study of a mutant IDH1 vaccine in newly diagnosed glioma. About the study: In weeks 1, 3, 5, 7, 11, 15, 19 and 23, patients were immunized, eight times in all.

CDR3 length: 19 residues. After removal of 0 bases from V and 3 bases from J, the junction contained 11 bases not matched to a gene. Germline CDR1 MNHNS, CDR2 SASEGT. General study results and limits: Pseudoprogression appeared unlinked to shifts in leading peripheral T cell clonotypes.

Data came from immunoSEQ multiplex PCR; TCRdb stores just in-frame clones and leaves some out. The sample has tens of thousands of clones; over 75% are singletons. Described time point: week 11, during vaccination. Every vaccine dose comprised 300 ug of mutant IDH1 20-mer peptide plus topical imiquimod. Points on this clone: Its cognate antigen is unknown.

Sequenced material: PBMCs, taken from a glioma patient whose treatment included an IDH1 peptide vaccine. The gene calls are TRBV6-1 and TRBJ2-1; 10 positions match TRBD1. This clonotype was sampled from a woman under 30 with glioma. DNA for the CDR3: TGTGCCAGCAGTGAAGCCTGGGGGTGGGGGACAGGGGTCTACAATGAGCAGTTCTTC. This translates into CASSEAWGWGTGVYNEQFF.